This passage covers 20 T cell receptor beta chains from one sample sequenced in a study of T-cell memory formation after mild COVID-19. Each CDR3 protein is one row after TCRdb ran MiXCR on the 5' RACE reads. This table has almost 550,000 distinct CDR3 sequences, roughly 22% appearing once. The source material was PBMCs or a T cell subset sorted from them (not recorded which). The receptors were gathered from an adult woman who had mild COVID-19 (a few samples of this study predate the infection). Cell type and time point are not known.

The chain is built from TRBV30 and TRBJ1-2; D remains unclear. Germline values: CDR1 GTSNPN, CDR2 SVGIG (reference sequence). V lost 2 bases, J lost 10 bases, and 14 bases lay in between. The CDR3 has 12 residues. Written as DNA, the CDR3 is TGTGCCTGGAGTCCCCTCCCTACCCTCTACACCTTC. Its translation: CAWSPLPTLYTF.

The chain links TRBV15 to TRBJ1-1; D gene ambiguous. V lost 5 bases to trimming and J lost 2 bases, with 9 bases between them. Germline assignment: CDR1 LNHNV and CDR2 YYDKDF (reference sequence). CDR3 size: 13 residues. CDR3: CATSRRTNTEAFF. The CDR3, as DNA: TGTGCCACCAGCCGAAGAACCAACACTGAAGCTTTCTTT.

The sample holds a few counts of this clonotype. The genes are TRBV5-8 and TRBJ1-2, with 12 bases identical to TRBD1. Germline loops: CDR1 SGHTS, CDR2 YDEGEE. The CDR3 is 15 amino acids. With 0 bases clipped from V and 6 bases from J, the junction kept 3 bases outside the gene matches. The CDR3, as DNA: TGTGCCAGCAGCTTGGGAGGGACAGGGGGCGATGGCTACACCTTC. Protein: CASSLGGTGGDGYTF.

V is TRBV5-4 and J is TRBJ2-1; TRBD2 matches at 12 bases. The CDR3 runs to 15 residues. Per germline, CDR1 SGHNT and CDR2 YYREEE (reference sequence). With 2 bases clipped from V and 8 bases from J, the junction kept 5 bases outside the gene matches. CDR3 loop: CASSLLAGGSDEQFF. DNA of the CDR3: TGTGCCAGCAGCTTACTAGCGGGGGGTTCGGATGAGCAGTTCTTC.

The V gene is TRBV7-2, the J gene TRBJ1-4; D unclear. The V end was cut by 1 base, the J end by 0 bases, with 6 bases between. The germline gives CDR1 SGHTA, CDR2 FQGNSA. CDR3 length: 15 residues. CDR3 DNA sequence: TGTGCCAGCAGCTTAGACGAAGCAACTAATGAAAAACTGTTTTTT. It translates to CASSLDEATNEKLFF.

The chain employs TRBV9 and TRBJ2-7; 10 positions match TRBD1. The J segment lost 2 bases and the V segment lost 3 bases, leaving 5 bases of the junction unmatched. Per the germline V gene, CDR1 is SGDLS and CDR2 is YYNGEE. This CDR3 comprises 15 residues. Here the CDR3 reads CASSAGTGVTYEQYF. The DNA of the CDR3 is TGTGCCAGCAGCGCGGGGACAGGGGTCACCTACGAGCAGTACTTC.

This chain links TRBV6-2 or TRBV6-3 with TRBJ1-5; D not resolved. V lost 2 bases and J lost 5, with 7 bases in between. The CDR3 covers 13 residues. Germline V CDR1 and CDR2: MNHEY, SVGEGT. The CDR3 here is CASSYPVDQPQHF. As DNA, the CDR3 is TGTGCCAGCAGTTACCCCGTAGATCAGCCCCAGCATTTT.

The chain has TRBV6-4 and TRBJ2-1; 9 positions match TRBD2. The length of the CDR3 is 15 residues. J was trimmed by 7 bases and V by 3 bases; bases with no gene match: 7. CDR1 and CDR2 (germline): MRHNA, SNTAGT. CDR3 region: CASSELAGAPNEQFF. The CDR3 DNA follows: TGTGCCAGCAGTGAACTAGCGGGTGCCCCTAATGAGCAGTTCTTC.

This chain joins TRBV11-2 and TRBJ2-3; possibly TRBD2 for D (6 bases). Trimming cost V 7 bases and J 1 base, with 15 bases left between them. CDR1 and CDR2 (germline): SGHAT, FQNNGV. This CDR3 is 15 amino acids long. The CDR3 spells CASKGRLVGTDTQYF. CDR3 bases: TGTGCCAGCAAGGGGAGGCTAGTCGGCACAGATACGCAGTATTTT. Filled out from reference TRBV11-2 and TRBJ2-3, the complete variable domain reads EAGVAQSPRYKIIEKRQSVAFWCNPISGHATLYWYQQILGQGPKLLIQFQNNGVVDDSQLPKDRFSAERLKGVDSTLKIQPAKLEDSAVYLCASKGRLVGTDTQYFGPGTRLTVL.

This chain links TRBV29-1 with TRBJ1-2; unclear D gene. Germline V CDR1 and CDR2: SQVTM, ANQGSEA. The CDR3 is 12 amino acids. The V end lost 6 bases, the J end lost 3 bases, and 11 bases lay between the germline ends. The chain's CDR3 is CSVGGVDYGYTF. The CDR3 bases are TGCAGCGTCGGCGGGGTTGACTATGGCTACACCTTC.

The table lists this clonotype with a few counts. The V gene is TRBV7-9, the J gene TRBJ2-1; 11 bases fit TRBD2. CDR1 and CDR2 from the germline V gene are SEHNR and FQNEAQ (reference sequence). This CDR3 has 16 amino acids. The V and J ends lost 4 bases and 4 bases, in that order; junction bases with no gene match: 6. CDR3 DNA sequence: TGTGCCAGCAGCTCGTTCCTAGCGGGAGGATACAATGAGCAGTTCTTC. Translation gives CASSSFLAGGYNEQFF.

V usage is TRBV27 and J usage is TRBJ1-1; D perhaps matches TRBD1 (5 bases). Germline CDR1 and CDR2: MNHEY and SMNVEV (reference sequence). The length of the CDR3 is 13 residues. V lost 7 bases, J lost 3 bases, and 12 bases lay in between. CDR3 loop: CASMQGLYTEAFF. The CDR3 DNA reads TGTGCCAGCATGCAGGGTTTGTACACTGAAGCTTTCTTT.

The chain uses TRBV6-6 and TRBJ2-3, with TRBD2 matching over 11 bases. V lost 5 bases and J lost 4; bases outside the gene matches: 5. The length of the CDR3 is 15 residues. Germline loops: CDR1 MNHNY, CDR2 SVGAGI (reference sequence). The CDR3 region is CASSLLAGDADTQYF. The CDR3, as DNA: TGTGCCAGCAGTCTACTAGCGGGAGACGCAGATACGCAGTATTTT.

The V call is TRBV4-1, the J call TRBJ1-5; D is uncertain. Looked up from germline, CDR1 is MGHRA and CDR2 is YSYEKL. V shed 0 bases and J shed 10 bases, with 16 bases lying between them. The CDR3 has 15 residues. The chain's CDR3 is CASSQDEGRLTPQHF. The CDR3 nucleotides are TGCGCCAGCAGCCAAGATGAAGGGCGGCTGACACCCCAGCATTTT.

The chain employs TRBV4-1 and TRBJ2-4; tentatively, D is TRBD1 or TRBD2 (5 bases each). The CDR3 covers 15 residues. Looked up from germline, CDR1 is MGHRA and CDR2 is YSYEKL. With 1 base removed from V and 1 base from J, the gap between germline ends came to 8 bases. The DNA for the CDR3 is TGCGCCAGCAGCCAAGTATGGGGGGCCAAAAACATTCAGTACTTC. It translates to CASSQVWGAKNIQYF.

The J gene is TRBJ2-5, the V gene TRBV3-1; TRBD2 aligns across 9 bases. The CDR3 extends over 17 amino acids. V dropped 0 bases and J dropped 5; count of bases not matched to a gene: 10. Per the germline V gene, CDR1 is LGHDT and CDR2 is YNNKEL (reference sequence). The CDR3 DNA is TGTGCCAGCAGCCAAGATTGGGCGGGGGGGCCTGGTGAGACCCAGTACTTC. Its protein product is CASSQDWAGGPGETQYF.

The sample holds a few counts of this clonotype. V and J are TRBV11-2 and TRBJ1-4, with D maybe TRBD1 (5 bases). The ends were cut back, 3 bases at V and 4 bases at J, with 12 bases in the middle. This CDR3 has 15 amino acids. The germline gives CDR1 SGHAT, CDR2 FQNNGV. In DNA form, the CDR3 reads TGTGCCAGCAGCTTCCGACAGCCCCTTAATGAAAAACTGTTTTTT. It translates to CASSFRQPLNEKLFF.

In its sample, this clonotype was seen a few times. The chain combines TRBV5-1 with TRBJ1-5; TRBD1 matches 8 bases. Per the germline V gene, CDR1 is SGHRS and CDR2 is YFSETQ. The CDR3 is 17 amino acids. The V segment lost 4 bases and the J segment 0 bases; nucleotides outside the gene matches: 9. CDR3 nucleotides: TGCGCCAGCAGCCCTGGACAGGGAGGACATAGCAATCAGCCCCAGCATTTT. It codes for CASSPGQGGHSNQPQHF.

The V gene is TRBV14, the J gene TRBJ2-7, with 7 bases identical to TRBD1. J lost 2 bases, V lost 0 bases, and 10 bases had no gene match. CDR3 length: 17 residues. CDR1 is SGHDN, CDR2 FVKESK, per germline. The CDR3, as DNA: TGTGCCAGCAGCCAAGATCCCCACAGGGGTCCTCCCTACGAGCAGTACTTC. It yields the protein CASSQDPHRGPPYEQYF.

The genes are TRBV6-6 and TRBJ2-3, with a tentative D call TRBD2 (6 bases). CDR3 length: 19 amino acids. Germline V gives CDR1 MNHNY, CDR2 SVGAGI (reference sequence). V lost 11 bases and J lost 1, with 31 bases in between. CDR3 amino acids: CAGAGGSGLTKLRTDTQYF. In nucleotides, the CDR3 is TGTGCCGGAGCCGGAGGGTCTGGGTTGACAAAGCTCCGCACAGATACGCAGTATTTT.